A selection of T cell receptor beta chains follows, all from one sample in a study of T-cell memory formation after mild COVID-19. TCRdb independently ran MiXCR on the 5' RACE reads; one entry per CDR3 protein. Of about 560,000 distinct CDR3 sequences listed, less than 25% are singletons. The sample was PBMCs or a T cell subset sorted from them (not recorded which). The receptors were sampled from an adult woman who had mild COVID-19 (a few samples of this study predate the infection). Cell type and time point are not known. Both conserved end residues are part of each CDR3. D genes are given only for firm matches. Rows give clone size only sometimes, using once, few, many, or a class for an expanded clone.

v_gene: TRBV29-1; j_gene: TRBJ2-1; d_gene: TRBD2; abundance: .; CDR3aa: CSAETSGNEQFF; CDR3nt: TGCAGCGCGGAGACTAGCGGCAATGAGCAGTTCTTC
v_gene: TRBV24-1; j_gene: TRBJ1-2; d_gene: .; abundance: .; CDR3aa: CATSEGVNYGYTF; CDR3nt: TGTGCCACCAGTGAGGGGGTTAACTATGGCTACACCTTC
v_gene: TRBV6-6; j_gene: TRBJ2-5; d_gene: TRBD2; abundance: many; CDR3aa: CASSYGTSGGQETQYF; CDR3nt: TGTGCCAGCAGTTACGGGACTAGCGGGGGCCAAGAGACCCAGTACTTC
v_gene: TRBV24-1; j_gene: TRBJ2-5; d_gene: .; abundance: .; CDR3aa: CATSGANGGTQYF; CDR3nt: TGTGCCACCAGTGGGGCGAACGGTGGGACCCAGTACTTC
v_gene: TRBV10-3; j_gene: TRBJ1-2; d_gene: .; abundance: few; CDR3aa: CAISQGIGYGYTF; CDR3nt: TGTGCCATCAGTCAGGGAATTGGCTATGGCTACACCTTC
v_gene: TRBV7-9; j_gene: TRBJ2-3; d_gene: .; abundance: .; CDR3aa: CASSPAGSSTDTQYF; CDR3nt: TGTGCCAGCAGCCCCGCAGGCTCTAGCACAGATACGCAGTATTTT
v_gene: TRBV6-1; j_gene: TRBJ2-7; d_gene: TRBD1; abundance: .; CDR3aa: CASSSGTGLYSYEQYF; CDR3nt: TGTGCCAGCTCCTCCGGGACAGGGTTATACTCCTACGAGCAGTACTTC
v_gene: TRBV6-5; j_gene: TRBJ2-1; d_gene: TRBD2; abundance: .; CDR3aa: CASSFRGVNEQFF; CDR3nt: TGTGCCAGCAGTTTTCGGGGGGTCAATGAGCAGTTCTTC
v_gene: TRBV4-3; j_gene: TRBJ2-3; d_gene: TRBD2; abundance: .; CDR3aa: CASSQGRTSGRSDTQYF; CDR3nt: TGCGCCAGCAGCCAAGGAAGGACTAGCGGGAGATCAGATACGCAGTATTTT
v_gene: TRBV14; j_gene: TRBJ2-5; d_gene: .; abundance: .; CDR3aa: CASSQVLIAGQETQYF; CDR3nt: TGTGCCAGCAGCCAAGTTCTGATAGCAGGACAAGAGACCCAGTACTTC
v_gene: TRBV5-1; j_gene: TRBJ1-1; d_gene: .; abundance: .; CDR3aa: CASSLGQALNTEAFF; CDR3nt: TGCGCCAGCAGCTTGGGACAGGCCTTGAACACTGAAGCTTTCTTT
v_gene: TRBV29-1; j_gene: TRBJ2-4; d_gene: .; abundance: .; CDR3aa: CSVLGKAKNIQYF; CDR3nt: TGCAGCGTTCTGGGAAAAGCCAAAAACATTCAGTACTTC
v_gene: TRBV29-1; j_gene: TRBJ2-7; d_gene: .; abundance: .; CDR3aa: CSVRWAGSSYEQYF; CDR3nt: TGCAGCGTTCGTTGGGCGGGTAGCTCCTACGAGCAGTACTTC
v_gene: TRBV18; j_gene: TRBJ2-1; d_gene: TRBD2; abundance: .; CDR3aa: CAGPSGRARNEQFF; CDR3nt: TGTGCCGGACCTAGCGGGAGGGCAAGGAATGAGCAGTTCTTC
v_gene: TRBV9; j_gene: TRBJ2-3; d_gene: TRBD2; abundance: few; CDR3aa: CASSAPGGDTQYF; CDR3nt: TGTGCCAGCAGCGCGCCCGGGGGGGATACGCAGTATTTT
v_gene: TRBV6-2/TRBV6-3; j_gene: TRBJ1-1; d_gene: .; abundance: .; CDR3aa: CASSKVGRTNTEAFF; CDR3nt: TGTGCCAGCAGCAAAGTGGGACGGACGAACACTGAAGCTTTCTTT
v_gene: TRBV7-2; j_gene: TRBJ2-1; d_gene: TRBD2; abundance: .; CDR3aa: CASSFAGGRAGNEQFF; CDR3nt: TGTGCCAGCAGCTTCGCAGGCGGGAGGGCCGGAAATGAGCAGTTCTTC
v_gene: TRBV25-1; j_gene: TRBJ2-7; d_gene: .; abundance: .; CDR3aa: CASSEDRTSFYEQYF; CDR3nt: TGTGCCAGCAGCGAGGACAGAACTTCATTTTACGAGCAGTACTTC
v_gene: TRBV27; j_gene: TRBJ1-2; d_gene: .; abundance: few; CDR3aa: CASSPYRAGGYTF; CDR3nt: TGTGCCAGCAGCCCCTACAGGGCGGGTGGCTACACCTTC
v_gene: TRBV9; j_gene: TRBJ1-1; d_gene: .; abundance: few; CDR3aa: CASSVDGYTEAFF; CDR3nt: TGTGCCAGCAGCGTAGATGGGTACACTGAAGCTTTCTTT
v_gene: TRBV4-3; j_gene: TRBJ2-3; d_gene: TRBD2; abundance: .; CDR3aa: CASSHFPGTSGINTDTQYF; CDR3nt: TGCGCCAGCAGCCATTTCCCCGGGACTAGCGGGATAAACACAGATACGCAGTATTTT
v_gene: TRBV7-9; j_gene: TRBJ2-1; d_gene: .; abundance: .; CDR3aa: CASSLAGSILYGEFF; CDR3nt: TGTGCCAGCAGCTTAGCGGGATCGATCTTATACGGGGAGTTCTTC
v_gene: TRBV4-3; j_gene: TRBJ2-1; d_gene: TRBD2; abundance: .; CDR3aa: CASSQGGVSGAASYNEQFF; CDR3nt: TGCGCCAGCAGCCAAGGAGGGGTTAGCGGGGCAGCCTCCTACAATGAGCAGTTCTTC
v_gene: TRBV7-2; j_gene: TRBJ1-5; d_gene: .; abundance: .; CDR3aa: CASSARLGDLAQPQHF; CDR3nt: TGTGCCAGCAGCGCCCGCCTAGGTGACCTAGCTCAGCCCCAGCATTTT
v_gene: TRBV6-1; j_gene: TRBJ1-5; d_gene: TRBD1; abundance: .; CDR3aa: CASRQGERQPQHF; CDR3nt: TGTGCCAGCAGGCAGGGGGAACGGCAGCCCCAGCATTTT
v_gene: TRBV15; j_gene: TRBJ2-1; d_gene: TRBD2; abundance: .; CDR3aa: CATSSRTSGLNEQFF; CDR3nt: TGTGCCACCAGCTCCCGGACTAGCGGCCTCAATGAGCAGTTCTTC
v_gene: TRBV29-1; j_gene: TRBJ2-5; d_gene: TRBD1; abundance: .; CDR3aa: CSVDRQGKGETQYF; CDR3nt: TGCAGCGTTGACCGACAGGGTAAAGGAGAGACCCAGTACTTC
v_gene: TRBV6-2/TRBV6-3; j_gene: TRBJ2-1; d_gene: TRBD2; abundance: few; CDR3aa: CASSSTGTSFNNEQFF; CDR3nt: TGTGCCAGCAGTTCCACCGGGACTAGTTTTAATAATGAGCAGTTCTTC
v_gene: TRBV9; j_gene: TRBJ1-2; d_gene: .; abundance: .; CDR3aa: CASSVGSGRDGYTF; CDR3nt: TGTGCCAGCAGCGTAGGGTCAGGGAGGGATGGCTACACCTTC
v_gene: TRBV19; j_gene: TRBJ1-1; d_gene: TRBD1; abundance: .; CDR3aa: CASTPRGQVYSYTEAFF; CDR3nt: TGTGCCAGTACCCCCCGCGGACAGGTCTATTCATACACTGAAGCTTTCTTT
v_gene: TRBV5-1; j_gene: TRBJ1-2; d_gene: .; abundance: few; CDR3aa: CASSLDILGGNYGYTF; CDR3nt: TGCGCCAGCAGCTTGGACATCCTAGGGGGTAACTATGGCTACACCTTC
v_gene: TRBV11-2; j_gene: TRBJ1-2; d_gene: TRBD1; abundance: few; CDR3aa: CASSSPTGGVYGYTF; CDR3nt: TGTGCCAGCAGCTCCCCGACAGGGGGAGTTTATGGCTACACCTTC